What follows is one T cell receptor (beta chain) and its context. CDR3 length: 16 amino acids. CDR1 SEHNR and CDR2 FQNEAQ come from the germline V gene (reference sequence). Unmatched junction bases numbered 12, after V lost 4 bases and J lost 4 bases. This entry belongs to a study of blood T cell repertoires in COVID-19. Measured with immunoSEQ multiplex PCR; TCRdb has only the in-frame clones, and not every one. The profile shows approximately 200,000 clones, approximately 80% of them singletons. Sequenced material: PBMCs or T cells enriched from blood (not recorded which). The clonotype was recovered from a man aged 35-49 years who had recovered from COVID-19. The chain uses TRBV7-9 and TRBJ2-7; 8 bases line up with TRBD1. This CDR3 is CASSSWPYRGTYEQYF. The CDR3, as DNA: TGTGCCAGCAGCTCCTGGCCCTACAGGGGGACTTACGAGCAGTACTTC.